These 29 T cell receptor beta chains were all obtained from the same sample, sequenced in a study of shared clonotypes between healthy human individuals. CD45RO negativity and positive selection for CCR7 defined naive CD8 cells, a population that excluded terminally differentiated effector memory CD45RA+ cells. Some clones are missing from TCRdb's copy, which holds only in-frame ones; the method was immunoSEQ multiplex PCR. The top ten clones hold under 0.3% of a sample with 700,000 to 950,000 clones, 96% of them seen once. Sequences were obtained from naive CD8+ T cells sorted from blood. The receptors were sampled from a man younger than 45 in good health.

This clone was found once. CDR3 coding DNA: TGTGCCAGCAGCTTAGAAGCTAGCGGGACCTACAATGAGCAGTTCTTC. Protein product: CASSLEASGTYNEQFF. The J gene is TRBJ2-1, the V gene TRBV7-9, with 9 bases aligning to TRBD2. Trimming at V came to 1 base and at J to 2 bases, leaving 3 bases not matched to a gene. The CDR3 runs 16 residues. Germline CDR1 and CDR2: SEHNR and FQNEAQ (reference sequence).

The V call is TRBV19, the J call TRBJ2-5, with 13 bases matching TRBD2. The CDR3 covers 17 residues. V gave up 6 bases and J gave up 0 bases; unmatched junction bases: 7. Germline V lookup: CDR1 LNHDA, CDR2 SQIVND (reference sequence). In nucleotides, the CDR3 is TGTGCCAGTAGATCCGGACTAGCGGGAGAAAACCAAGAGACCCAGTACTTC. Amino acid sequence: CASRSGLAGENQETQYF.

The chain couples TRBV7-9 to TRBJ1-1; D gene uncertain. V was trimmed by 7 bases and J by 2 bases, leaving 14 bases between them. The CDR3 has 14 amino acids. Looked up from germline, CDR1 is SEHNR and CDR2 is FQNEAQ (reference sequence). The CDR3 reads CASIDTSSNTEAFF. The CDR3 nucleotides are TGTGCCAGCATCGACACCTCCTCCAACACTGAAGCTTTCTTT.

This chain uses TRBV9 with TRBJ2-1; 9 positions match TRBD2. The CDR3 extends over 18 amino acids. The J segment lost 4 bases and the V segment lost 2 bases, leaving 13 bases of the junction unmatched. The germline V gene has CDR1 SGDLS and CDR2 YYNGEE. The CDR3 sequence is CASSVLGLANVGYNEQFF. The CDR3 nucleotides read TGTGCCAGCAGCGTCCTTGGACTAGCGAACGTCGGGTACAATGAGCAGTTCTTC.

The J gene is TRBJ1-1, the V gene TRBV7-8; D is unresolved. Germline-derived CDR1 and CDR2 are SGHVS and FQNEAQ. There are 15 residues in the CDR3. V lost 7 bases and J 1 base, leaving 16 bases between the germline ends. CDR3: CASTLLGFSNTEAFF. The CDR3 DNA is TGTGCCAGCACCCTCCTAGGGTTCTCGAACACTGAAGCTTTCTTT.

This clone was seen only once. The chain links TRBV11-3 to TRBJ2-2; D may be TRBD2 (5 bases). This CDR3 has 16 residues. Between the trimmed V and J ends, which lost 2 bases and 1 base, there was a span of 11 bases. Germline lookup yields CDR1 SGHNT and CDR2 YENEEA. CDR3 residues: CASSLQPGMNTGELFF. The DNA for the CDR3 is TGTGCCAGCAGCTTACAACCGGGAATGAACACCGGGGAGCTGTTTTTT.

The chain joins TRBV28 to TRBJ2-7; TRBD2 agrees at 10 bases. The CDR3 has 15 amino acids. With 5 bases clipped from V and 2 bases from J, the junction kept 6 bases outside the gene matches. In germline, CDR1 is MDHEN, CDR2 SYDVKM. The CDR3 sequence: CASSPTSGKAYEQYF. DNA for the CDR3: TGTGCCAGCAGTCCCACTAGCGGGAAAGCCTACGAGCAGTACTTC.

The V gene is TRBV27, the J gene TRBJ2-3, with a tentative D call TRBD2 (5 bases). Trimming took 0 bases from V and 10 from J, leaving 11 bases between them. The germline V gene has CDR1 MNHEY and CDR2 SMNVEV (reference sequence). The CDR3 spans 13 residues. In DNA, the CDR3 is TGTGCCAGCAGTTTATCGTTGGGAGTGGCGCAGTATTTT. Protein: CASSLSLGVAQYF.

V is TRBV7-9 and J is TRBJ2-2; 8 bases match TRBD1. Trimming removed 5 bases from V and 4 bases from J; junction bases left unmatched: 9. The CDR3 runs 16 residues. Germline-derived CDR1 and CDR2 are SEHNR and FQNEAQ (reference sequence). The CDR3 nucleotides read TGTGCCAGCAGCCCGGTGCAGGGGGCTCTCACCGGGGAGCTGTTTTTT. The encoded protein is CASSPVQGALTGELFF.

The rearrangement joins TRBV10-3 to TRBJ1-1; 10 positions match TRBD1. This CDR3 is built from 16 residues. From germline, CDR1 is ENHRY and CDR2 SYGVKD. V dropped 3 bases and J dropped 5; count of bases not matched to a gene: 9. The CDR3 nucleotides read TGTGCCATCAGTGAAACTATGGACAGGGGGAGGACTGAAGCTTTCTTT. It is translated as CAISETMDRGRTEAFF.

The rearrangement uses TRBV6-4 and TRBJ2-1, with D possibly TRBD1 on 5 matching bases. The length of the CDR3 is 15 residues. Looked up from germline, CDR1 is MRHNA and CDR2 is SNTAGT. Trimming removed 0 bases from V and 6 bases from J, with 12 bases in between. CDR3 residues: CASSDSSGAGNEQFF. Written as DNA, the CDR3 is TGTGCCAGCAGTGACTCCAGTGGGGCCGGCAATGAGCAGTTCTTC.

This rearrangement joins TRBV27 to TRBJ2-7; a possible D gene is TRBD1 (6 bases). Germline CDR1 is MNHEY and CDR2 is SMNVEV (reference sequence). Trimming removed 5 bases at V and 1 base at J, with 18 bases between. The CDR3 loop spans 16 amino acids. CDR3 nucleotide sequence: TGTGCCAGCAGTCCCTCCCGAGGGACAAAATCCTACGAGCAGTACTTC. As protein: CASSPSRGTKSYEQYF.

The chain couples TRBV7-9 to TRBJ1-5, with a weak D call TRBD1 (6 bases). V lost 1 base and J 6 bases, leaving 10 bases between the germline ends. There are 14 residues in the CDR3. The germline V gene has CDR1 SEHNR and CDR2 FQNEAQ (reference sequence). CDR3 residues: CASSLEGVGQPQHF. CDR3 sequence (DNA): TGTGCCAGCAGCTTAGAGGGGGTCGGTCAGCCCCAGCATTTT.

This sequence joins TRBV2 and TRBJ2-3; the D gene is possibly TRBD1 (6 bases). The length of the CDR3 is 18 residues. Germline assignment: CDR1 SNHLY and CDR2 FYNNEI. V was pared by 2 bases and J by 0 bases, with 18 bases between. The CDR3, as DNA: TGTGCCAGCAGTGAACGGCGTCGAGGACAGTTGAGCACAGATACGCAGTATTTT. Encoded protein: CASSERRRGQLSTDTQYF.

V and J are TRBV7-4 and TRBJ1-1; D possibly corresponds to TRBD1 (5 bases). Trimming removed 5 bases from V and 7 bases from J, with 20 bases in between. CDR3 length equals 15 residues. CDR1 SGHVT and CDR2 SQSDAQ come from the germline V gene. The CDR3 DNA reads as TGTGCCAGCAGCCTGAAGCCCCTAGACAGCTATGAAGCTTTCTTT. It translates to CASSLKPLDSYEAFF.

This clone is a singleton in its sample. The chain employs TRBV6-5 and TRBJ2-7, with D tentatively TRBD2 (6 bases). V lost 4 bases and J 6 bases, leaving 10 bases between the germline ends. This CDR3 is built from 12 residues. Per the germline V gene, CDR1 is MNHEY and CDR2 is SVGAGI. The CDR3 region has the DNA TGTGCCAGCAGTTCCGGAGGGACCGAGCAGTACTTC. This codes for CASSSGGTEQYF.

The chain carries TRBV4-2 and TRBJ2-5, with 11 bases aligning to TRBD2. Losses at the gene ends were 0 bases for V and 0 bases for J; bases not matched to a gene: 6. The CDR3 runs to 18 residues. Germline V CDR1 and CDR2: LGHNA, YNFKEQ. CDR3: CASSQELAGDGYQETQYF. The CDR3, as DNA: TGTGCCAGCAGCCAAGAACTAGCGGGAGACGGGTACCAAGAGACCCAGTACTTC.

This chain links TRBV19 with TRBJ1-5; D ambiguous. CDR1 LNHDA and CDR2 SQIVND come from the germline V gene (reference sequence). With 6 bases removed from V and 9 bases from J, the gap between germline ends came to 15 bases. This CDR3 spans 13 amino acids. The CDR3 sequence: CASSPQVRRPQHF. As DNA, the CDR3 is TGTGCCAGTAGCCCCCAGGTGCGGAGGCCCCAGCATTTT.

The CDR3, as DNA: TGTGCCAGTAGTATTTGGTGGACAGGGGGCGTAGGAGACACAGATACGCAGTATTTT. This codes for CASSIWWTGGVGDTDTQYF. V usage is TRBV19 and J usage is TRBJ2-3, with 11 bases lining up with TRBD1. Losses at the gene ends were 3 bases for V and 2 bases for J; bases not matched to a gene: 13. The CDR3 has 19 residues. Germline loops: CDR1 LNHDA, CDR2 SQIVND (reference sequence).

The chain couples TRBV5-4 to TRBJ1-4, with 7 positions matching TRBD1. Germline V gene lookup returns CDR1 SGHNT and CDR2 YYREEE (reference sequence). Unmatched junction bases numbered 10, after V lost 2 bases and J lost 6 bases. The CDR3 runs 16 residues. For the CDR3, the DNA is TGTGCCAGCAGCTTTTCGTCTGGGACAGCCGATGAAAAACTGTTTTTT. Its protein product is CASSFSSGTADEKLFF.

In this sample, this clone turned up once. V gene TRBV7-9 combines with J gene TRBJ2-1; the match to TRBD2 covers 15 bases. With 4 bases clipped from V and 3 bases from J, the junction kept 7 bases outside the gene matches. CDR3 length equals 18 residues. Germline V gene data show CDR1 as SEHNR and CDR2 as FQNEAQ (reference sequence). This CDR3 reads CASSSRTSGREFYNEQFF. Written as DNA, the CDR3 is TGTGCCAGCAGCTCGAGGACTAGCGGGAGGGAATTCTACAATGAGCAGTTCTTC.

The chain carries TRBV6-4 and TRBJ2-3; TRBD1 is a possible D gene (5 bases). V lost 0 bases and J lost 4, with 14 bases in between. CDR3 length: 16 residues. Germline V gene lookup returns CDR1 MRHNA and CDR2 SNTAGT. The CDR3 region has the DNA TGTGCCAGCAGTGACTCCCCCGTGGGGCCCCCAGATACGCAGTATTTT. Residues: CASSDSPVGPPDTQYF.

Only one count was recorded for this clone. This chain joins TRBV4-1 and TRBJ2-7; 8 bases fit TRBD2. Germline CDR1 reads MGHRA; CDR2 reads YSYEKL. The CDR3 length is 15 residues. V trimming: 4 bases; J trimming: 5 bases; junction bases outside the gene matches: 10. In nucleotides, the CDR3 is TGCGCCAGCAGCCTCGAGACTAGCGTCTTTAACGAGCAGTACTTC. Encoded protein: CASSLETSVFNEQYF.

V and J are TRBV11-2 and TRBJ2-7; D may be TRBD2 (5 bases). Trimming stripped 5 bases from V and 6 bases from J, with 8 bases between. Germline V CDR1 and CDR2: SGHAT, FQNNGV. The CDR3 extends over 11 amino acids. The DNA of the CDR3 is TGTGCCAGCAGCGATACTAGCGAGCAGTACTTC. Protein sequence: CASSDTSEQYF.

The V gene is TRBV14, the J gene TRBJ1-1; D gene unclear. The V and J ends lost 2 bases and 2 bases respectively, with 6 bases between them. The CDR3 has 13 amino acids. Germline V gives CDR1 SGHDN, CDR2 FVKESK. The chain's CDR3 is CASSQYANTEAFF. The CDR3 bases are TGTGCCAGCAGCCAATACGCTAACACTGAAGCTTTCTTT.

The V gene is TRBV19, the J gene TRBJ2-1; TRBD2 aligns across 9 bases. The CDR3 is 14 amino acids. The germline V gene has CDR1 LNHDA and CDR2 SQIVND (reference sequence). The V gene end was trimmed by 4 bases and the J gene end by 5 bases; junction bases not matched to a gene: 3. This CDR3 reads CASSRASGNNEQFF. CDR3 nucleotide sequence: TGTGCCAGTAGTAGGGCTAGCGGGAACAATGAGCAGTTCTTC.

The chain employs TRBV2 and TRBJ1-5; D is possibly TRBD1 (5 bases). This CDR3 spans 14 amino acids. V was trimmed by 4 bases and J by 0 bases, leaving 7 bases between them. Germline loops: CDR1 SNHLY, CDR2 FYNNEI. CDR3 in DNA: TGTGCCAGCAGTGGGACAATTAGCAATCAGCCCCAGCATTTT. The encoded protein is CASSGTISNQPQHF.

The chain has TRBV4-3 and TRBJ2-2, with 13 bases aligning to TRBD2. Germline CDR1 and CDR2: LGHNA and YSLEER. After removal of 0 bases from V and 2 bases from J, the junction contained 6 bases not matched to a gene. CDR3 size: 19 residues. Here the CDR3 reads CASSQDPSGLAGNTGELFF. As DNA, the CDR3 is TGCGCCAGCAGCCAAGACCCATCGGGACTAGCGGGAAACACCGGGGAGCTGTTTTTT.

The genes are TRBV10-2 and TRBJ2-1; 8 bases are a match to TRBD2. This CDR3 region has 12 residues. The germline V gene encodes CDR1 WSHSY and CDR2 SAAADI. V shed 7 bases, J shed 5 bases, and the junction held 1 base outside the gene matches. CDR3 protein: CASMREDNEQFF. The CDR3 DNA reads TGCGCCAGCATGCGGGAGGACAATGAGCAGTTCTTC.